This T cell receptor (beta chain) was recovered during a study of T cells in Graves' hyperthyroidism and ophthalmopathy. Study context: Pretreatment peripheral blood was obtained at initial diagnosis.

Regions amplified from RNA transcripts were the TCR beta CDR3 regions. Primed by the HTBI set, a first-round RT-PCR was run on the TCR CDR3. TCRdb itself ran the multiplex PCR reads through MiXCR, one entry per CDR3 protein. The data contain around 420,000 distinct CDR3 sequences, about a sixth of them singletons. Uncontrolled infection, other autoimmune disease, pregnancy or lactation led to exclusion. This clonotype was recorded many times. Its antigen remains unidentified. Per the germline V gene, CDR1 is SGHKS and CDR2 is YYEKEE (reference sequence). The CDR3 extends over 15 amino acids. V lost 5 bases and J lost 0, with 13 bases in between. Findings of the study overall: Most thyroid clonotypes expanded above 0.001 appeared in blood too. Researchers report that a 13 V-J model separated ophthalmopathy from stable hyperthyroidism.

The sequencing input was blood. This TCR derives from a woman younger than 30 with Graves' hyperthyroidism. This chain links TRBV5-5 with TRBJ2-3; TRBD2 might be the D (6 bases). CDR3 residues: CASRTSGTSTDTQYF. In DNA, the CDR3 is TGTGCCAGCAGAACTTCCGGGACTAGCACAGATACGCAGTATTTT.